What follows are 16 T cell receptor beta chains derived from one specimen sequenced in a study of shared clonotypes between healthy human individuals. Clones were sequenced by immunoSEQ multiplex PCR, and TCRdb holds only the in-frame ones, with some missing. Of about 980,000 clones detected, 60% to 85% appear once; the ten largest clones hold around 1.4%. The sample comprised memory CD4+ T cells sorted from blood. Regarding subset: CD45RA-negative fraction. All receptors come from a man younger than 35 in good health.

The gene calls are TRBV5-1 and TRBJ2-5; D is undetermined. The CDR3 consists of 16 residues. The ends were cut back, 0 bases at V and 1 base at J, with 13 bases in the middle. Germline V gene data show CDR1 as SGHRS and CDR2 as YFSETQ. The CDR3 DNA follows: TGCGCCAGCAGCTTGGGGCCTCAGGATGTCCAAGAGACCCAGTACTTC. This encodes CASSLGPQDVQETQYF. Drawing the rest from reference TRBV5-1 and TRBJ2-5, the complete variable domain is KAGVTQTPRYLIKTRGQQVTLSCSPISGHRSVSWYQQTPGQGLQFLFEYFSETQRNKGNFPGRFSGRQFSNSRSEMNVSTLELGDSALYLCASSLGPQDVQETQYFGPGTRLLVL.

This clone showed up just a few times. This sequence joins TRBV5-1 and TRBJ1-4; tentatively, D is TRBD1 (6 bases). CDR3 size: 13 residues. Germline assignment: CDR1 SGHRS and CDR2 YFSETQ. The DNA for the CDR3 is TGCGCATGCAAGGGGGGGTCTAATGAAAAACTGTTTTTT. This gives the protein CACKGGSNEKLFF.

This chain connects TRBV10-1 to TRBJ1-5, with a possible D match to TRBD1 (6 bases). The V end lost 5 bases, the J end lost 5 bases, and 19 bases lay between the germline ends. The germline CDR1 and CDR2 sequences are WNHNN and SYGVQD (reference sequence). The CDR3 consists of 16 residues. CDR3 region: CASSYETGRKYQPQHF. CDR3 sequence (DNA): TGCGCCAGCAGTTACGAGACAGGCCGCAAATATCAGCCCCAGCATTTT.

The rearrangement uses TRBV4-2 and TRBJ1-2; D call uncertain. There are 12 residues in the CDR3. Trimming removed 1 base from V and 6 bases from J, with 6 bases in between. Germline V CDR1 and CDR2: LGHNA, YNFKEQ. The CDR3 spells CASSQAGDGYTF. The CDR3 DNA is TGTGCCAGCAGCCAAGCCGGAGATGGCTACACCTTC.

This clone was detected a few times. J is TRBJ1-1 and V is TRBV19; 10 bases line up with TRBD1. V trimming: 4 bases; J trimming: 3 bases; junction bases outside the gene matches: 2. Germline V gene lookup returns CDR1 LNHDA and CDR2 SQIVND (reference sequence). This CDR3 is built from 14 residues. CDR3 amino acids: CASSTGTGDTEAFF. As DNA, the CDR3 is TGTGCCAGTAGTACCGGGACAGGGGACACTGAAGCTTTCTTT.

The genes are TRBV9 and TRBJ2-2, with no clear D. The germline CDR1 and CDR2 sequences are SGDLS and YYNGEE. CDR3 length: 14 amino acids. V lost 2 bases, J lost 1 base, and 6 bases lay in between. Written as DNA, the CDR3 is TGTGCCAGCAGCGTTAGGCAGAACACCGGGGAGCTGTTTTTT. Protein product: CASSVRQNTGELFF.

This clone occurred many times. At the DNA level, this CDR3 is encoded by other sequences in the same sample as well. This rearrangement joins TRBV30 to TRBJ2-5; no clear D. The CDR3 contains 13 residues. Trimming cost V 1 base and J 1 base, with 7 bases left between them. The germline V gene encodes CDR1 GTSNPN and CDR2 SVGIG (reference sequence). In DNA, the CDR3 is TGTGCCTGGAGTGGTGGCCTCCAAGAGACCCAGTACTTC. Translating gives CAWSGGLQETQYF.

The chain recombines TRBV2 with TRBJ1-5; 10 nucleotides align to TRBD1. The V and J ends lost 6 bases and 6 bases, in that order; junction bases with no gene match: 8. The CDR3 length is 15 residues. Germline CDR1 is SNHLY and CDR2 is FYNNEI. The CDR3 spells CASSPGQGRSQPQHF. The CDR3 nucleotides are TGTGCCAGCAGCCCGGGACAGGGGCGTTCTCAGCCCCAGCATTTT.

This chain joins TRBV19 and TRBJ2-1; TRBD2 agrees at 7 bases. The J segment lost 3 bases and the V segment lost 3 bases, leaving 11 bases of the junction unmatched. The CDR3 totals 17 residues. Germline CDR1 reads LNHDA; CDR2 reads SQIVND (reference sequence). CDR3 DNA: TGTGCCAGTAGTATGGAGGGAGCGGGGAGCTTCTACAATGAGCAGTTCTTC. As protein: CASSMEGAGSFYNEQFF.

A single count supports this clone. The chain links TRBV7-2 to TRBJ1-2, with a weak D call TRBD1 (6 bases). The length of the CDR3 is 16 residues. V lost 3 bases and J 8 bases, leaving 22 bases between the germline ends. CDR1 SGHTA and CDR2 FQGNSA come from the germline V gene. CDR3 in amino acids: CASSLGGAFGGEGYTF. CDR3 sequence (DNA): TGTGCCAGCAGCTTGGGGGGCGCGTTCGGTGGCGAGGGCTACACCTTC.

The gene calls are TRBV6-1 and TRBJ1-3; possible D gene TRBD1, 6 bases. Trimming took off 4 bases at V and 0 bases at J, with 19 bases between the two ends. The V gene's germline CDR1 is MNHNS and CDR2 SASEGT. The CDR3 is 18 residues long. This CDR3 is CASSGSRTGTHSGNTIYF. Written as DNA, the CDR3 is TGTGCCAGCAGTGGATCCAGAACCGGGACACACTCTGGAAACACCATATATTTT.

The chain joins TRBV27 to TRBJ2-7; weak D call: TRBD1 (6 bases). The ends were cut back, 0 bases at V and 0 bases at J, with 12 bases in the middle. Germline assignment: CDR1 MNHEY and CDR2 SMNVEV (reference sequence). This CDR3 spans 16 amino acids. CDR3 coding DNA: TGTGCCAGCAGTTTATCGTACCAGGGGCTCTCCTACGAGCAGTACTTC. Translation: CASSLSYQGLSYEQYF.

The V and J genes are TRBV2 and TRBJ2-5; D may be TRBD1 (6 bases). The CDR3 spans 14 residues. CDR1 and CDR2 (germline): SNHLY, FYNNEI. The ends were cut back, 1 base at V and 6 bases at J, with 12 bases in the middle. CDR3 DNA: TGTGCCAGCAGTGAAGGGGGGCGGAGACAGACCCAGTACTTC. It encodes CASSEGGRRQTQYF.

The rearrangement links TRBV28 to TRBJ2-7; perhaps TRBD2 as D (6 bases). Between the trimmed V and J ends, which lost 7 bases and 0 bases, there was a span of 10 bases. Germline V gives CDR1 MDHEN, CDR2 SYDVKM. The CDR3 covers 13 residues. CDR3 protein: CASTLGGSYEQYF. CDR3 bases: TGTGCCAGCACCCTCGGGGGCTCCTACGAGCAGTACTTC.

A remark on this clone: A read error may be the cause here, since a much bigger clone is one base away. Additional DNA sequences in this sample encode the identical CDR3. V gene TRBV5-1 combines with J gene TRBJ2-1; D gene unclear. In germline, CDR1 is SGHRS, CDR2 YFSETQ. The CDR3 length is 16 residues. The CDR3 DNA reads TGCGCCAGCAGTGTTGCCTTTGCGGAGCTTTACAATGAACAGTTCTTC. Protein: CASSVAFAELYNEQFF.

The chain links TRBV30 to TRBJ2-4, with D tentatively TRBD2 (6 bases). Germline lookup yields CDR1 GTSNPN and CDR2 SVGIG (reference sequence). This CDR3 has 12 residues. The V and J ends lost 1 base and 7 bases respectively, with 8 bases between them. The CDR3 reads CAWSDGGNIQYF. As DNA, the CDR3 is TGTGCCTGGAGTGATGGGGGGAACATTCAGTACTTC.